The 10 T cell receptor beta chains reported below all come from one sample, sequenced in a study of shared clonotypes between healthy human individuals. TCRdb keeps only in-frame clones here, not all; method: immunoSEQ multiplex PCR. The sample lists some 580,000 clones; more than 95% were seen once. What was sequenced was naive CD4+ T cells sorted from blood. The subset here: CD45RA+ positively selected. Receptors were obtained from a woman in her 30s in good health.

The chain joins TRBV5-4 to TRBJ2-1, with 9 bases lining up with TRBD1. CDR3 length: 18 residues. Trimming took 0 bases from V and 10 from J; bases not matched to a gene: 17. Germline V gene data show CDR1 as SGHNT and CDR2 as YYREEE (reference sequence). This CDR3 is CASSLDALGGTGMREQFF. The CDR3 nucleotides read TGTGCCAGCAGCTTGGACGCCCTGGGTGGGACAGGGATGAGAGAGCAGTTCTTC.

This chain uses TRBV9 with TRBJ2-7; 13 bases align to TRBD2. The germline CDR1 and CDR2 sequences are SGDLS and YYNGEE. With V trimmed by 5 bases and J by 3 bases, 5 bases remained unmatched. The CDR3 is 15 amino acids. The chain's CDR3 is CASSETSGRFYEQYF. CDR3 DNA: TGTGCCAGCAGTGAGACTAGCGGGAGGTTCTACGAGCAGTACTTC.

The V call is TRBV6-1, the J call TRBJ2-7, with 13 positions matching TRBD2. V shed 6 bases, J shed 7 bases, and the junction held 9 bases outside the gene matches. CDR1 and CDR2 (germline): MNHNS, SASEGT. The CDR3 sequence is 15 residues long. CDR3 region: CASSGLAGASGEQYF. As DNA, the CDR3 is TGTGCCAGCAGCGGACTAGCGGGAGCGTCGGGGGAGCAGTACTTC.

As to this clone: This sample also contains other DNA sequences that code for the same CDR3. The chain recombines TRBV5-4 with TRBJ2-3; 12 bases match TRBD2. Per the germline V gene, CDR1 is SGHNT and CDR2 is YYREEE (reference sequence). There are 15 residues in the CDR3. V lost 5 bases to trimming and J lost 5 bases; unmatched junction nucleotides: 6. The CDR3: CASRLAGGPKDTQYF. The CDR3 DNA follows: TGTGCCAGCAGGCTAGCGGGAGGGCCAAAAGATACGCAGTATTTT.

Only a few counts were recorded for this clone. The rearrangement links TRBV19 to TRBJ1-5; maybe TRBD1 (6 bases). This CDR3 is built from 14 residues. Per the germline V gene, CDR1 is LNHDA and CDR2 is SQIVND (reference sequence). Trimming took 4 bases from V and 0 from J, leaving 7 bases between them. The CDR3 DNA reads TGTGCCAGTAGTAACAGGGATAGCAATCAGCCCCAGCATTTT. This gives the protein CASSNRDSNQPQHF.

This chain uses TRBV15 with TRBJ1-5; D might be TRBD1 (5 bases). V lost 1 base and J 5 bases, leaving 12 bases between the germline ends. The CDR3 has 15 amino acids. The V gene's germline CDR1 is LNHNV and CDR2 YYDKDF (reference sequence). DNA for the CDR3: TGTGCCACCAGCAGAGTTGTGGGGGGTGATCAGCCCCAGCATTTT. Translation: CATSRVVGGDQPQHF.

V gene TRBV11-2 combines with J gene TRBJ2-1; TRBD1 matches at 8 bases. The V gene end was trimmed by 4 bases and the J gene end by 6 bases; junction bases not matched to a gene: 14. Germline CDR1 SGHAT, CDR2 FQNNGV. The CDR3 runs 17 residues. CDR3 nucleotide sequence: TGTGCCAGCAGCTACCTTTTAGGACAGGGTGGAGGCAATGAGCAGTTCTTC. Protein sequence: CASSYLLGQGGGNEQFF.

This CDR3 reads CASSEGTPSNQPQHF. CDR3 in DNA: TGTGCCAGCAGTGAAGGGACACCTAGCAATCAGCCCCAGCATTTT. The chain is built from TRBV6-1 and TRBJ1-5, with D possibly TRBD1 on 5 matching bases. The CDR3 sequence is 15 residues long. In germline, CDR1 is MNHNS, CDR2 SASEGT. The V gene lost 1 base and the J gene lost 0 bases, with 7 bases spanning the gap.

The chain joins TRBV6-6 to TRBJ2-2; the D gene could be TRBD1 or TRBD2 (5 bases each). V gave up 2 bases and J gave up 4 bases, with 14 bases separating them. This CDR3 is built from 16 residues. Looked up from germline, CDR1 is MNHNY and CDR2 is SVGAGI (reference sequence). The CDR3, as DNA: TGTGCCAGCAGTTACGGTTTCCGGGGCCGCACCGGGGAGCTGTTTTTT. This translates into CASSYGFRGRTGELFF.

The chain couples TRBV10-3 to TRBJ1-2; possibly TRBD1 for D (6 bases). The V gene's germline CDR1 is ENHRY and CDR2 SYGVKD. Trimming left V 3 bases short and J 7 bases short, with 12 bases between. CDR3 length: 13 amino acids. The CDR3: CAISDRDIFGYTF. The CDR3 nucleotides are TGTGCCATCAGTGACCGGGACATCTTTGGCTACACCTTC.